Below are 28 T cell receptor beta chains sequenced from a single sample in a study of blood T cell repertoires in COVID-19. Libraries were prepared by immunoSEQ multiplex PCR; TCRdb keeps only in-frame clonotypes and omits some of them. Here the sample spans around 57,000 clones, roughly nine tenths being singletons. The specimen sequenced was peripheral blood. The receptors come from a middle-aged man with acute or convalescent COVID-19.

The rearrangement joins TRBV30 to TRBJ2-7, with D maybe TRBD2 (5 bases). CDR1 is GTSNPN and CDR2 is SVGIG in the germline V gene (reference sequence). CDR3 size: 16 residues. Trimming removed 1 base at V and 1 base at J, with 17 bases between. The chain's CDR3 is CAWSEQPGSGSYEQYF. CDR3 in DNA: TGTGCCTGGAGTGAACAACCGGGGTCGGGGTCCTACGAGCAGTACTTC.

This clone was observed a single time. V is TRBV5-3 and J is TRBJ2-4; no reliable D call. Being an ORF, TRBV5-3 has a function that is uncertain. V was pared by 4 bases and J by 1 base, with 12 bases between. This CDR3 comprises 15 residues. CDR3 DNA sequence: TGTGCCAGAAGCCTCGAGCCCAGGGCCAAAAACATTCAGTACTTC. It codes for CARSLEPRAKNIQYF.

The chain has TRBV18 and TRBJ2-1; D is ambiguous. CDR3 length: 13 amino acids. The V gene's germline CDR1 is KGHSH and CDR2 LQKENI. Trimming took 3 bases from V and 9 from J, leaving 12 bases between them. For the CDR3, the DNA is TGTGCCAGCTCACCCTCCCTAGAGAGTGAGCAGTTCTTC. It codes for CASSPSLESEQFF.

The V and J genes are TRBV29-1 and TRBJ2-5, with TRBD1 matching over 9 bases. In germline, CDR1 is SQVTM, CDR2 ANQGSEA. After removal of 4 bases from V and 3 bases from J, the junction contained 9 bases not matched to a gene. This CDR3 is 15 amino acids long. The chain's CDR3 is CSVAQPGTGKETQYF. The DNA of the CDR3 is TGCAGCGTTGCCCAACCCGGGACAGGGAAAGAGACCCAGTACTTC.

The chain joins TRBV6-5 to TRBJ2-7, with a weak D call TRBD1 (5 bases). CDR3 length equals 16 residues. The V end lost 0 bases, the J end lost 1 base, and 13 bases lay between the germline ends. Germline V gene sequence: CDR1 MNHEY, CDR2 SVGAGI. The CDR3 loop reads CASSYSGPGRSYEQYF. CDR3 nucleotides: TGTGCCAGCAGTTACTCAGGCCCAGGGCGGTCCTACGAGCAGTACTTC.

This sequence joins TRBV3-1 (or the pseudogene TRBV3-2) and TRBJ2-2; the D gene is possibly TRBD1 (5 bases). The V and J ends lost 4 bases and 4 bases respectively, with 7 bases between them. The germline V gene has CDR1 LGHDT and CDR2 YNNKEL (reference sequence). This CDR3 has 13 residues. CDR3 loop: CASSLRGTGELFF. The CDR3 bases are TGTGCCAGCAGCCTTAGGGGCACCGGGGAGCTGTTTTTT.

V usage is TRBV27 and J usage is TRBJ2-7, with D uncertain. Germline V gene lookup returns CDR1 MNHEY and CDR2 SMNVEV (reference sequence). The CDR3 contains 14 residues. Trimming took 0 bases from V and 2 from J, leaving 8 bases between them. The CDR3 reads CASSLSISAYEQYF. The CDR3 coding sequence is TGTGCCAGCAGTTTATCGATTTCAGCCTACGAGCAGTACTTC.

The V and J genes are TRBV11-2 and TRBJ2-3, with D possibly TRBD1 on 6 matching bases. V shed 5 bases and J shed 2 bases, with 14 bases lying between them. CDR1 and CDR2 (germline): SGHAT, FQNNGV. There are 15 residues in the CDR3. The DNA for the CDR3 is TGTGCCAGCAGCAGGGGACATCAGATCACAGATACGCAGTATTTT. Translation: CASSRGHQITDTQYF.

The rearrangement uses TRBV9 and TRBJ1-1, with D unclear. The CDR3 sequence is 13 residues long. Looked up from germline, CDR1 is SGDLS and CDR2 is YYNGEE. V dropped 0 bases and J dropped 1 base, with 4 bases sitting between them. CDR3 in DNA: TGTGCCAGCAGCGTAGACAAGAACACTGAAGCTTTCTTT. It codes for CASSVDKNTEAFF.

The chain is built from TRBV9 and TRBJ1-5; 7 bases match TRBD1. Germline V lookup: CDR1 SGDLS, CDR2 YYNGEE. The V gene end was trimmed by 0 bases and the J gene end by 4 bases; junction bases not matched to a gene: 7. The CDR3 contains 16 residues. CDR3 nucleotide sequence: TGTGCCAGCAGCGTAGGGGGACAGAGAGGTAATCAGCCCCAGCATTTT. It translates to CASSVGGQRGNQPQHF.

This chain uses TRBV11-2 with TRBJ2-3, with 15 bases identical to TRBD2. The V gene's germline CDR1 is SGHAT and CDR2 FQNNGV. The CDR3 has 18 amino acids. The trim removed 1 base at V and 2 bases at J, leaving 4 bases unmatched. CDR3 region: CASSLVGLAGGDTDTQYF. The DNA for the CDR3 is TGTGCCAGCAGCTTAGTGGGACTAGCGGGAGGAGACACAGATACGCAGTATTTT. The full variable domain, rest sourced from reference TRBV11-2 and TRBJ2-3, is EAGVAQSPRYKIIEKRQSVAFWCNPISGHATLYWYQQILGQGPKLLIQFQNNGVVDDSQLPKDRFSAERLKGVDSTLKIQPAKLEDSAVYLCASSLVGLAGGDTDTQYFGPGTRLTVL.

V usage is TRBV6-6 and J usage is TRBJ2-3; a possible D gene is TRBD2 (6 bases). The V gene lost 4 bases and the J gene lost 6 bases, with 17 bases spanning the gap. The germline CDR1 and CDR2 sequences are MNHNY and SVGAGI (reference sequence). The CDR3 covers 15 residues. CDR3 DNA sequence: TGTGCCAGCAGTTTCCGCGGACCGGGAGAGGATACGCAGTATTTT. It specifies CASSFRGPGEDTQYF.

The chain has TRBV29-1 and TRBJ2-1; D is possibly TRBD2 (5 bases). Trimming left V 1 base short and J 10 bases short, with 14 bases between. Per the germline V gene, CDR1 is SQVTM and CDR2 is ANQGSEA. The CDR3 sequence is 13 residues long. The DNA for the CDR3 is TGCAGCGTTGAAGCGGTCTTATCGGGAGAGCAGTTCTTC. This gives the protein CSVEAVLSGEQFF.

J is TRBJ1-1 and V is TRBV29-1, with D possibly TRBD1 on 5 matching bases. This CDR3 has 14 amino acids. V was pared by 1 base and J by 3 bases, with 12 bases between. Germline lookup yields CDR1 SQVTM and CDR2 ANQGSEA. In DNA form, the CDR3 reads TGCAGCGTTGAAGCGGCCGGGGGAGACACTGAAGCTTTCTTT. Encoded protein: CSVEAAGGDTEAFF. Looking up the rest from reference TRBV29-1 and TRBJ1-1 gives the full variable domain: SAVISQKPSRDICQRGTSLTIQCQVDSQVTMMFWYRQQPGQSLTLIATANQGSEATYESGFVIDKFPISRPNLTFSTLTVSNMSPEDSSIYLCSVEAAGGDTEAFFGQGTRLTVV.

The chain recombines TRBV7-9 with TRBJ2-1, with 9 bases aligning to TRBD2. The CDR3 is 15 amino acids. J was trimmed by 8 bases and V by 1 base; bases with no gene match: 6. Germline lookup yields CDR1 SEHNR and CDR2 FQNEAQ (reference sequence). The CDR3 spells CASSLGLAGLDEQFF. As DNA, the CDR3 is TGTGCCAGCAGCTTAGGCCTAGCGGGACTCGATGAGCAGTTCTTC.

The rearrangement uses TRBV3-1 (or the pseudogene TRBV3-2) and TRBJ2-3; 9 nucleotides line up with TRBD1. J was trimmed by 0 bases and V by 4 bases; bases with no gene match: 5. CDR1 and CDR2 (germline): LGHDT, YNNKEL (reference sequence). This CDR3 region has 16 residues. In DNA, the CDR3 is TGTGCCAGCAGCCCCACAGGGGGCCGGAGCACAGATACGCAGTATTTT. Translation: CASSPTGGRSTDTQYF.

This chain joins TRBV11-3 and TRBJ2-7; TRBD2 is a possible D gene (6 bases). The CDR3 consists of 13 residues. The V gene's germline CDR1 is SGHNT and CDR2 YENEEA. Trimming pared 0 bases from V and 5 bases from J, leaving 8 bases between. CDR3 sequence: CASSLDSGHEQYF. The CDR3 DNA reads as TGTGCCAGCAGCTTAGATAGCGGTCACGAGCAGTACTTC.

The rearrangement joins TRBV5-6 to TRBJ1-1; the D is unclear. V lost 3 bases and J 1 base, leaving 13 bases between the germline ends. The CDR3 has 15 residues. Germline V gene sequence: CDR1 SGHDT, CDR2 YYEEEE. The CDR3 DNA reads TGTGCCAGCAGCTCCGACGGAGCACCGAACACTGAAGCTTTCTTT. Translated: CASSSDGAPNTEAFF.

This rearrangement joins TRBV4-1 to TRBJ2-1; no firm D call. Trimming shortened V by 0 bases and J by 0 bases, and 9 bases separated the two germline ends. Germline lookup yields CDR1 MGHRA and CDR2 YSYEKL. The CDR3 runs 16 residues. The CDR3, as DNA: TGCGCCAGCAGCCAAGAGAGCGCGAGCTCCTACAATGAGCAGTTCTTC. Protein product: CASSQESASSYNEQFF.

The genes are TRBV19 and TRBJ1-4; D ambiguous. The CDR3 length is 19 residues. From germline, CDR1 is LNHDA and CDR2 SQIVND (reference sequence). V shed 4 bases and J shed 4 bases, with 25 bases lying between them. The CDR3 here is CASSKWWTHEGLNNEKLFF. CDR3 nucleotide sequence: TGTGCCAGTAGTAAGTGGTGGACTCACGAGGGCCTAAATAATGAAAAACTGTTTTTT. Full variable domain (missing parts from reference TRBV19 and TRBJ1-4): DGGITQSPKYLFRKEGQNVTLSCEQNLNHDAMYWYRQDPGQGLRLIYYSQIVNDFQKGDIAEGYSVSREKKESFPLTVTSAQKNPTAFYLCASSKWWTHEGLNNEKLFFGSGTQLSVL.

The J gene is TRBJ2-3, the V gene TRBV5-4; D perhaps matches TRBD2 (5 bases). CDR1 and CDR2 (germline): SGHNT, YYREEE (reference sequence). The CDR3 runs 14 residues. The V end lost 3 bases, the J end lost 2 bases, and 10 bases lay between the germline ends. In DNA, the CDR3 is TGTGCCAGCAGCTCCGGACTCATCACAGATACGCAGTATTTT. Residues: CASSSGLITDTQYF.

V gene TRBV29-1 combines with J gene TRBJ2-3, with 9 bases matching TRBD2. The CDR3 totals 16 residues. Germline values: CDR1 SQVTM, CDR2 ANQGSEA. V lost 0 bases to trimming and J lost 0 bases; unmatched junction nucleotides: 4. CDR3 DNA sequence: TGCAGCGTTGAAGATCCAGGACTAGCGAGCACAGATACGCAGTATTTT. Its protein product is CSVEDPGLASTDTQYF.

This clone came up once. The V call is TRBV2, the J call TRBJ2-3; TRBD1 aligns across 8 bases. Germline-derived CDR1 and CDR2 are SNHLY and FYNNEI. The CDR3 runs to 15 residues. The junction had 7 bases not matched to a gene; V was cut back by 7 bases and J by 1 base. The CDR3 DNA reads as TGTGCCAGCAACCTGGACAGGGAACGCACAGATACGCAGTATTTT. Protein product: CASNLDRERTDTQYF.

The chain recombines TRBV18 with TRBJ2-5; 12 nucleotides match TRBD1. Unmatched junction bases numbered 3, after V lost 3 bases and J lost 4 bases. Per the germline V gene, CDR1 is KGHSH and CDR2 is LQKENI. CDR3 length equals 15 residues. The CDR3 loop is CASSPGQGATETQYF. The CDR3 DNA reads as TGTGCCAGCTCACCGGGACAGGGGGCGACAGAGACCCAGTACTTC.

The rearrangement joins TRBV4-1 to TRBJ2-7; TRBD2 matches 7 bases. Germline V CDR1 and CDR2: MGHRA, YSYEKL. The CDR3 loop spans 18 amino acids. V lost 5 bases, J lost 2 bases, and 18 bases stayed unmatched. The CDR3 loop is CASSGTWEGRIVTYEQYF. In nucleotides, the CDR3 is TGCGCCAGCAGCGGGACCTGGGAGGGCCGAATCGTAACCTACGAGCAGTACTTC.

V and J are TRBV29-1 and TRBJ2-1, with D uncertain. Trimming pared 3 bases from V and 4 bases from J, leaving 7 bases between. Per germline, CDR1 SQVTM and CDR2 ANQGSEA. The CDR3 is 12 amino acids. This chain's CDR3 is CSVEGKYNEQFF. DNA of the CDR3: TGCAGCGTTGAGGGCAAATACAATGAGCAGTTCTTC.

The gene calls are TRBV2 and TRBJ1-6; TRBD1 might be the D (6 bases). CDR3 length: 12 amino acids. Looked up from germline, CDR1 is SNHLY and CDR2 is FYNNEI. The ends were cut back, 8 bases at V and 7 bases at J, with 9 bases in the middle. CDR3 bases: TGTGCCAGCCGGACAGAGAATTCACCCCTCCACTTT. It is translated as CASRTENSPLHF.

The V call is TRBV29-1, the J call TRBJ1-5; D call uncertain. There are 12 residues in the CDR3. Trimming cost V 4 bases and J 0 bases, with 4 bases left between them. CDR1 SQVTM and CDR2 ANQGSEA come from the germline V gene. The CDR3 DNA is TGCAGCGTTGCCTATAGCAATCAGCCCCAGCATTTT. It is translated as CSVAYSNQPQHF.